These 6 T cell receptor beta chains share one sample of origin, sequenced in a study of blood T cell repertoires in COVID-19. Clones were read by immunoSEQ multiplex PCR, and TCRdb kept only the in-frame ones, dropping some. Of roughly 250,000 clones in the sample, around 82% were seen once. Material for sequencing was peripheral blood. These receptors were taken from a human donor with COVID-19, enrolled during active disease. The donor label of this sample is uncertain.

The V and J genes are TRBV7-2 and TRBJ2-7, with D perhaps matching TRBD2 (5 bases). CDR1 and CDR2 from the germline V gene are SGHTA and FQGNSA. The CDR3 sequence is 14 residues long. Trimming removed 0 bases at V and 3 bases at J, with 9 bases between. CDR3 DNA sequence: TGTGCCAGCAGCTTAGCGATTCGGGGCTACGAGCAGTACTTC. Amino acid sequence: CASSLAIRGYEQYF.

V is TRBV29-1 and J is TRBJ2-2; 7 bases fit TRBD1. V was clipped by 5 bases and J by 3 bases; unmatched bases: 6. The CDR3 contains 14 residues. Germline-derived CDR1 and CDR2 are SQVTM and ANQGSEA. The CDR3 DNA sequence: TGCAGCGTTACCGGGACAGTGGACACCGGGGAGCTGTTTTTT. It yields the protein CSVTGTVDTGELFF.

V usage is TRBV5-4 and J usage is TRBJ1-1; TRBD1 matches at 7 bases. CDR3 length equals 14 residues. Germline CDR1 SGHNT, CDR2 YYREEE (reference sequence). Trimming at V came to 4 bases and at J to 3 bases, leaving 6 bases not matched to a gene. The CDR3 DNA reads TGTGCCAGCAGCCGGGACAGCGCGGACACTGAAGCTTTCTTT. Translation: CASSRDSADTEAFF. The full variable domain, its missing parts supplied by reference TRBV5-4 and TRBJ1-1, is ETGVTQSPTHLIKTRGQQVTLRCSSQSGHNTVSWYQQALGQGPQFIFQYYREEENGRGNFPPRFSGLQFPNYSSELNVNALELDDSALYLCASSRDSADTEAFFGQGTRLTVV.

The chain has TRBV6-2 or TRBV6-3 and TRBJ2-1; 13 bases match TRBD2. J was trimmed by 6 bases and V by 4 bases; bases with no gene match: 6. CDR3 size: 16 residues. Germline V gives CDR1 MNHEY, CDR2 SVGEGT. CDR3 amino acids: CASSSPGLAGRNEQFF. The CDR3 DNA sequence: TGTGCCAGCAGTTCCCCGGGACTAGCGGGACGCAATGAGCAGTTCTTC.

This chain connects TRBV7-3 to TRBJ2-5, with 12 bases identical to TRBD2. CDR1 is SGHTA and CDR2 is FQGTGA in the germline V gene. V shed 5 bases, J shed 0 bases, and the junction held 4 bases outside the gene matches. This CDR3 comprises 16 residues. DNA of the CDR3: TGTGCCAGCAGCCCCGGGACTAGCGGGTACCAAGAGACCCAGTACTTC. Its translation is CASSPGTSGYQETQYF.

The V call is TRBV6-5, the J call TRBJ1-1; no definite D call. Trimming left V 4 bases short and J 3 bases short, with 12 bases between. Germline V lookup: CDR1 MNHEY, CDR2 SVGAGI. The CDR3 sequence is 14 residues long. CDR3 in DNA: TGTGCCAGCAGTTCGCCCCACCCGGACACTGAAGCTTTCTTT. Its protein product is CASSSPHPDTEAFF.